This T cell receptor beta chain was captured by sequencing in a study of shared clonotypes between healthy human individuals. This CDR3 spans 14 amino acids. Germline CDR1 reads MNHNS; CDR2 reads SASEGT. V dropped 6 bases and J dropped 5 bases, with 13 bases sitting between them. The assay was immunoSEQ multiplex PCR, and TCRdb's table has in-frame clones only and misses some. The sample shows about 2 million clones, over 85% of them seen only once. The study, taken as a whole, reports: It was the few donors that limited the genetic and exposure-history diversity represented.

As for this clone: The target antigen is unknown.

Every one of the donors was a Caucasian adult that lived in Nashville, Tennessee. The chain recombines TRBV6-1 with TRBJ1-4; TRBD1 might be the D (5 bases). The TCR was taken from a man between 18 and 35 years old in good health. The sequenced sample consisted of naive CD4+ T cells sorted from blood. The subset denotes: CD45RA+ positively selected. The CDR3: CASSGQIVNEKLFF. CDR3 sequence (DNA): TGTGCCAGCAGCGGACAAATCGTGAATGAAAAACTGTTTTTT.